One sample yielded the 20 T cell receptor beta chains listed below, sequenced in a study of blood T cell repertoires in COVID-19. Some clones are missing from TCRdb's copy, which holds only in-frame ones; the method was immunoSEQ multiplex PCR. Among about 380,000 clones listed, 70% to 85% were seen once. The sample consisted of peripheral blood. The source of these receptors is a human donor with acute or convalescent COVID-19. The donor label of this sample is uncertain.

This chain joins TRBV5-4 and TRBJ2-2; 8 nucleotides agree with TRBD1. The CDR3 sequence is 15 residues long. Germline assignment: CDR1 SGHNT and CDR2 YYREEE (reference sequence). Trimming took 4 bases from V and 4 from J; bases not matched to a gene: 6. In DNA form, the CDR3 reads TGTGCCAGCAGCCCGGACAGGGTCGGCACCGGGGAGCTGTTTTTT. It translates to CASSPDRVGTGELFF. The full variable domain, its missing parts supplied by reference TRBV5-4 and TRBJ2-2, is ETGVTQSPTHLIKTRGQQVTLRCSSQSGHNTVSWYQQALGQGPQFIFQYYREEENGRGNFPPRFSGLQFPNYSSELNVNALELDDSALYLCASSPDRVGTGELFFGEGSRLTVL.

The rearrangement links TRBV12-1 to TRBJ1-2. TRBV12-1 constitutes a pseudogene. This CDR3 is 12 amino acids long. This CDR3 is CASREPTYGYTF. In DNA form, the CDR3 reads TGTGCCAGCAGGGAGCCGACGTATGGCTACACCTTC.

The rearrangement links TRBV7-9 to TRBJ1-1; D gene unclear. V was shortened by 5 bases and J by 4 bases, with 17 bases between the two germline ends. Germline CDR1 and CDR2: SEHNR and FQNEAQ (reference sequence). This CDR3 has 15 residues. This CDR3 is CASSRTRAGGTEAFF. For the CDR3, the DNA is TGTGCCAGCAGCCGCACACGAGCGGGAGGCACTGAAGCTTTCTTT.

The chain links TRBV2 to TRBJ2-4, with 9 bases fitting TRBD1. The CDR3 totals 15 residues. Germline V CDR1 and CDR2: SNHLY, FYNNEI. V was pared by 6 bases and J by 0 bases, with 3 bases of the junction left unmatched. DNA of the CDR3: TGTGCCAGCAGGGGACAGGGCTTAGCCAAAAACATTCAGTACTTC. It codes for CASRGQGLAKNIQYF.

The chain is built from TRBV7-9 and TRBJ1-6; 9 bases are shared with TRBD1. Unmatched junction bases numbered 15, after V lost 8 bases and J lost 10 bases. Germline V lookup: CDR1 SEHNR, CDR2 FQNEAQ (reference sequence). The CDR3 has 16 residues. The CDR3 reads CASGSRDRAHWSPLHF. The CDR3 DNA reads TGTGCCAGCGGCAGCCGGGACAGGGCTCATTGGTCACCCCTCCACTTT.

The genes are TRBV28 and TRBJ1-5, with 9 positions matching TRBD1. CDR1 and CDR2 (germline): MDHEN, SYDVKM. CDR3 length: 16 residues. V was pared by 0 bases and J by 4 bases, with 4 bases of the junction left unmatched. The DNA of the CDR3 is TGTGCCAGCAGTTTATGGGGACAGGGTGGGAATCAGCCCCAGCATTTT. Translating gives CASSLWGQGGNQPQHF.

This rearrangement joins TRBV2 to TRBJ1-1; 10 bases agree with TRBD1. Germline-derived CDR1 and CDR2 are SNHLY and FYNNEI. V was pared by 6 bases and J by 2 bases, with 3 bases of the junction left unmatched. The CDR3 has 14 residues. The CDR3 DNA follows: TGTGCCAGCAGACGGGACAGGGGAAACACTGAAGCTTTCTTT. The encoded protein is CASRRDRGNTEAFF.

The chain uses TRBV3-1 (or the pseudogene TRBV3-2) and TRBJ2-2; 7 bases map to TRBD2. The CDR3 runs to 14 residues. The V gene end was trimmed by 4 bases and the J gene end by 6 bases; junction bases not matched to a gene: 5. Germline-derived CDR1 and CDR2 are LGHDT and YNNKEL (reference sequence). CDR3 coding DNA: TGTGCCAGCAGCCGGTATCGGGGGGCCGGGGAGCTGTTTTTT. It translates to CASSRYRGAGELFF.

The rearrangement uses TRBV6-5 and TRBJ2-5, with 7 bases that match TRBD1. Germline-derived CDR1 and CDR2 are MNHEY and SVGAGI. The CDR3 totals 13 residues. Trimming at V came to 7 bases and at J to 9 bases, leaving 11 bases not matched to a gene. The CDR3 loop is CASNNRGFEAQYF. The CDR3 DNA reads TGTGCCAGCAATAACAGGGGTTTTGAGGCCCAGTACTTC.

The V gene is TRBV28, the J gene TRBJ2-1; 11 nucleotides agree with TRBD2. This CDR3 region has 17 residues. Trimming removed 7 bases from V and 6 bases from J; junction bases left unmatched: 14. Germline V lookup: CDR1 MDHEN, CDR2 SYDVKM. The CDR3 nucleotides are TGTGCCAGCACTTCCACCGTAGCGGGAGGGCGGGGCAATGAGCAGTTCTTC. Translated: CASTSTVAGGRGNEQFF.

The chain combines TRBV7-6 with TRBJ2-4, with D possibly matching TRBD2 (5 bases). Germline V CDR1 and CDR2: SGHVS, FNYEAQ. The CDR3 runs to 16 residues. V lost 1 base and J lost 0, with 10 bases in between. The chain's CDR3 is CASSLERGLAKNIQYF. CDR3 in DNA: TGTGCCAGCAGCTTAGAAAGAGGACTAGCCAAAAACATTCAGTACTTC. The full variable domain, rest sourced from reference TRBV7-6 and TRBJ2-4, is GAGVSQSPRYKVTKRGQDVALRCDPISGHVSLYWYRQALGQGPEFLTYFNYEAQQDKSGLPNDRFSAERPEGSISTLTIQRTEQRDSAMYRCASSLERGLAKNIQYFGAGTRLSVL.

The chain employs TRBV5-1 and TRBJ2-1; 7 bases match TRBD1. Germline CDR1 SGHRS, CDR2 YFSETQ. Germline trimming cut 4 bases from V and 8 bases from J; bases unmatched to any gene: 9. The CDR3 totals 14 residues. This CDR3 is CASSPMAGGDEQFF. CDR3 nucleotides: TGCGCCAGCAGCCCGATGGCAGGGGGAGATGAGCAGTTCTTC.

This chain joins TRBV6-4 and TRBJ1-2, with D possibly being TRBD1 (6 bases). CDR1 is MRHNA and CDR2 is SNTAGT in the germline V gene. The CDR3 is 13 amino acids. The V and J ends lost 3 bases and 9 bases respectively, with 14 bases between them. As DNA, the CDR3 is TGTGCCAGCAGTGATTCCGGGACAACTCGCTACACCTTC. This codes for CASSDSGTTRYTF.

This clone was observed once. The V call is TRBV2, the J call TRBJ2-1; 7 positions agree with TRBD1. V lost 11 bases to trimming and J lost 0 bases; unmatched junction nucleotides: 13. Germline V gene lookup returns CDR1 SNHLY and CDR2 FYNNEI. The CDR3 consists of 16 residues. The CDR3 nucleotides read TGTGCCCGCGTTGACCCCAGGGGGTCCTCCTACAATGAGCAGTTCTTC. It is translated as CARVDPRGSSYNEQFF.

In this sample, this clone turned up once. This chain joins TRBV30 and TRBJ1-3; 8 bases line up with TRBD1. Unmatched junction bases numbered 5, after V lost 3 bases and J lost 4 bases. The V gene's germline CDR1 is GTSNPN and CDR2 SVGIG (reference sequence). The CDR3 length is 14 residues. As DNA, the CDR3 is TGTGCCTGGAGCTTGACAGGGGACGGAAACACCATATATTTT. It codes for CAWSLTGDGNTIYF.

This clone was observed a single time. The chain recombines TRBV4-1 with TRBJ2-7; 8 bases are a match to TRBD2. V lost 1 base to trimming and J lost 5 bases; unmatched junction nucleotides: 4. The CDR3 contains 14 residues. The germline CDR1 and CDR2 sequences are MGHRA and YSYEKL. The DNA of the CDR3 is TGCGCCAGCAGCCAAGGGACTAGCCGGGACGAGCAGTACTTC. It codes for CASSQGTSRDEQYF.

The table lists this clone with a few counts. The chain has TRBV7-9 and TRBJ1-1; D remains ambiguous. Germline values: CDR1 SEHNR, CDR2 FQNEAQ (reference sequence). The CDR3 is made up of 15 amino acids. The V gene lost 2 bases and the J gene lost 1 base, with 11 bases spanning the gap. CDR3 sequence reads: CASSLRGIANTEAFF. DNA of the CDR3: TGTGCCAGCAGCTTACGGGGAATCGCGAACACTGAAGCTTTCTTT.

This chain joins TRBV18 and TRBJ2-1; D is unclear. V gave up 6 bases and J gave up 5 bases, with 5 bases separating them. The CDR3 covers 11 residues. Germline CDR1 KGHSH, CDR2 LQKENI. Here the CDR3 DNA reads TGTGCCAGCTCCGCGAACAATGAGCAGTTCTTC. This sequence encodes CASSANNEQFF.

The rearrangement uses TRBV6-5 and TRBJ2-3, with a weak D call TRBD2 (5 bases). The CDR3 runs to 13 residues. Trimming took 8 bases from V and 4 from J, leaving 13 bases between them. In germline, CDR1 is MNHEY, CDR2 SVGAGI. CDR3 in amino acids: CASGVRGSDTQYF. The DNA of the CDR3 is TGTGCCAGCGGGGTTCGGGGATCAGATACGCAGTATTTT.

The V call is TRBV10-1, the J call TRBJ2-7, with 15 positions matching TRBD2. Losses at the gene ends were 8 bases for V and 2 bases for J; bases not matched to a gene: 13. Looked up from germline, CDR1 is WNHNN and CDR2 is SYGVQD (reference sequence). The CDR3 spans 18 residues. The CDR3 nucleotides read TGCGCCAGCCCTCAACCGGGACTAGCGGGAGGCGACCCCTACGAGCAGTACTTC. This gives the protein CASPQPGLAGGDPYEQYF.